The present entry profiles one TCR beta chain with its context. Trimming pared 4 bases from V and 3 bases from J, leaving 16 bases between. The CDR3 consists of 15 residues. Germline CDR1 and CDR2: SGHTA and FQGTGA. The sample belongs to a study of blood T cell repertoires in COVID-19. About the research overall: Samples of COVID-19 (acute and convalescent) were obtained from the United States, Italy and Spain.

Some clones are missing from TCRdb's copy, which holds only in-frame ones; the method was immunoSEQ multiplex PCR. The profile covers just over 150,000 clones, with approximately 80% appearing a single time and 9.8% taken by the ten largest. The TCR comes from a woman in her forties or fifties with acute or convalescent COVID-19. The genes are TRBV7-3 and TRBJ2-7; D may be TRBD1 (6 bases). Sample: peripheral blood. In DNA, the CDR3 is TGTGCCAGCAGCTCCGGCAGGGGTGGTGGCTACGAGCAGTACTTC. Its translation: CASSSGRGGGYEQYF.